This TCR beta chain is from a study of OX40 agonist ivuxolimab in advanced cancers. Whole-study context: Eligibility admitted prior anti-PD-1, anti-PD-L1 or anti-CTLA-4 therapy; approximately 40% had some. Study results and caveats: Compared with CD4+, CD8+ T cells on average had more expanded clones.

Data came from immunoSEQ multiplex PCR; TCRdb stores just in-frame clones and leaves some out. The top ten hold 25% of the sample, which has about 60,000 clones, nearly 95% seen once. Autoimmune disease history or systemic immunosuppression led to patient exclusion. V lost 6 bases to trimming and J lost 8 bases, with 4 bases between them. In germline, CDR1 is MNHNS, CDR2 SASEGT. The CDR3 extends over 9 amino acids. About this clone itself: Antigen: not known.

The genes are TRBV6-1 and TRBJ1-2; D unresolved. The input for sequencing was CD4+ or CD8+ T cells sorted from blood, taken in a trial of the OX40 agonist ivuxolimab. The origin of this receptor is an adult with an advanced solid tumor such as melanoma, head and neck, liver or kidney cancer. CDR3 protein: CASRGGYTF. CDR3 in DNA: TGTGCCAGCAGGGGAGGCTACACCTTC.